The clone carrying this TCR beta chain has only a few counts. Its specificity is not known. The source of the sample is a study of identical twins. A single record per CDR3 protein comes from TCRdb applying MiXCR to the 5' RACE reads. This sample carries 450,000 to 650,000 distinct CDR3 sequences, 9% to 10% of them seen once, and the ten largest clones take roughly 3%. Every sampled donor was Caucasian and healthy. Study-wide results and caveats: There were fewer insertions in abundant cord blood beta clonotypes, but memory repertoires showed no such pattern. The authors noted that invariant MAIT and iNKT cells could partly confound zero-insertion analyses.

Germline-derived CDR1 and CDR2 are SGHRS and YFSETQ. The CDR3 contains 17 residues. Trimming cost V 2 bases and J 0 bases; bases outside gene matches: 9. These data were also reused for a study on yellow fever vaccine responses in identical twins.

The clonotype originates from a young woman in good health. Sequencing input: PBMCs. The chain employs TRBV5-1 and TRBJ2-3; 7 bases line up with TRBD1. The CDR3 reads CASSLYSGTASTDTQYF. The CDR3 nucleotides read TGCGCCAGCAGCTTATATTCCGGGACAGCCAGCACAGATACGCAGTATTTT.